This paragraph reports one TCR beta chain. The antigen remains undetermined. This entry belongs to a study of OX40 agonist ivuxolimab in advanced cancers. Study-wide results and limits: In CD8+ T cells, expanded clones were on average more numerous than in CD4+. Normalized T-cell clonal expansion was also low in a subset of nonresponders.

V shed 0 bases and J shed 3 bases, with 5 bases lying between them. The CDR3 covers 12 residues. CDR1 is GTSNPN, CDR2 SVGIG, per germline (reference sequence). Produced via immunoSEQ multiplex PCR; TCRdb's table is partial and in-frame only. The table lists some 50,000 clones, about 93% of them singletons. The gene calls are TRBV30 and TRBJ1-1, with D hard to call. Material: CD4+ or CD8+ T cells sorted from blood, obtained in a trial of the OX40 agonist ivuxolimab. This receptor was obtained from an adult with an advanced solid tumor such as melanoma, head and neck, liver or kidney cancer. The CDR3 nucleotides read TGTGCCTGGAGTGTATACGACACTGAAGCTTTCTTT. The encoded protein is CAWSVYDTEAFF.